This TCR beta chain was captured in a study of blood T cell repertoires in COVID-19. Germline-derived CDR1 and CDR2 are SQVTM and ANQGSEA. Trimming removed 4 bases from V and 4 bases from J; junction bases left unmatched: 4. The CDR3 is made up of 13 amino acids. Sequencing used immunoSEQ multiplex PCR; TCRdb keeps in-frame clones, though not all of them. Here the sample spans about 100,000 clones, around 90% being singletons. The sequenced sample consisted of peripheral blood. The chain carries TRBV29-1 and TRBJ2-5, with TRBD2 identical over 9 bases. The TCR comes from an older woman with acute or convalescent COVID-19. The CDR3 here is CSVGAAGGETQYF. The CDR3 DNA reads as TGCAGCGTTGGGGCAGCGGGAGGAGAGACCCAGTACTTC.